This TCR beta chain was sequenced in a study of T-cell memory formation after mild COVID-19. Germline V gene data show CDR1 as SGDLS and CDR2 as YYNGEE. The ends lost 0 bases at V and 6 bases at J; junction bases unmatched: 5. This CDR3 has 15 amino acids. MiXCR was run by TCRdb on the 5' RACE reads, yielding one entry per CDR3 protein. This sample has 200,000 to 250,000 distinct CDR3 sequences, with 15% to 20% found just once. The clonotype was recovered from a man aged 18 to 30 who had mild COVID-19 (a few samples of this study predate the infection). Cell type and time point are not known. The chain joins TRBV9 to TRBJ2-5; the match to TRBD2 covers 10 bases. The source material was PBMCs or a T cell subset sorted from them (not recorded which). This chain's CDR3 is CASSVGVAGGQTQYF. Written as DNA, the CDR3 is TGTGCCAGCAGCGTAGGGGTAGCGGGGGGACAGACCCAGTACTTC.